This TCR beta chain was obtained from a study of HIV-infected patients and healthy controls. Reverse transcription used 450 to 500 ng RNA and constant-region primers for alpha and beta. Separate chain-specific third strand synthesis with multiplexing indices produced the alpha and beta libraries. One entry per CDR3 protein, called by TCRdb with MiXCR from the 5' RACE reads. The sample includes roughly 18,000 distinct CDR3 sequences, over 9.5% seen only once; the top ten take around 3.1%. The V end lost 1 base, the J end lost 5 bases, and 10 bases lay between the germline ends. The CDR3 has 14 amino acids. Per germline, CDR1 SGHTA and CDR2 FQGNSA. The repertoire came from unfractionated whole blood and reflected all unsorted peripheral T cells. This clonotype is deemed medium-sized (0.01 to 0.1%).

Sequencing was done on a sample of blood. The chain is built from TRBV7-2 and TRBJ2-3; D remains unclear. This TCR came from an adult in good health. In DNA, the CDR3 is TGTGCCAGCAGCTTAGAAAGGGTCCAAGATACGCAGTATTTT. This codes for CASSLERVQDTQYF.